This TCR beta chain was identified during a study of spatial heterogeneity in lung cancer. The overall study: Matched bulk RNA-seq yielded a T cell transcriptional module score. Counts of TCR transcripts in tumor regions correlated strongly with that score.

Stated time point: sample taken at primary tumor resection. Whole RNA was taken from tumor, nontumor lung or frozen PBMC; it was then sequenced unsorted. This clonotype counts as medium-sized. What it binds is unknown. TCRdb processed the 5' RACE reads anew with MiXCR; each CDR3 protein has one entry. The table shows around 2,400 distinct CDR3 sequences, with 5.5% to 7% occurring only once. Study-wide findings and caveats: Of the expanded TCRs, ubiquitous and regional counts tracked the counts of ubiquitous and regional nonsynonymous mutations, respectively. Tracking of tumor mutation counts was seen in expanded intratumoral alpha and beta TCR counts.

V dropped 5 bases and J dropped 2 bases, with 9 bases sitting between them. The CDR3 contains 12 residues. Germline V CDR1 and CDR2: SQVTM, ANQGSEA. The receptor was isolated from a male donor with early-stage non-small cell lung cancer. This chain joins TRBV29-1 and TRBJ2-5, with D maybe TRBD1 (5 bases). Sequenced material: lung tumor tissue, taken at surgery. The CDR3: CSVNRQQETQYF. The CDR3 region has the DNA TGCAGCGTTAACCGACAGCAAGAGACCCAGTACTTC.